The 8 T cell receptor beta chains below were found in one sample sequenced in a study of blood T cell repertoires in COVID-19. Data came from immunoSEQ multiplex PCR; TCRdb stores just in-frame clones and leaves some out. The repertoire consists of some 130,000 clones, with about four fifths occurring once and the leading ten covering roughly 10%. Sequencing input: peripheral blood. These TCRs come from a man in his forties or fifties with active or convalescent COVID-19.

The chain links TRBV12-5 to TRBJ2-3; 11 bases match TRBD1. This CDR3 has 15 amino acids. The germline CDR1 and CDR2 sequences are LGHNT and FRNRAP. The V gene end was trimmed by 6 bases and the J gene end by 4 bases; junction bases not matched to a gene: 6. CDR3 sequence: CASGAGTGGSDTQYF. The CDR3 nucleotides are TGTGCTAGTGGCGCCGGGACAGGGGGTTCAGATACGCAGTATTTT. The full variable domain, rest sourced from reference TRBV12-5 and TRBJ2-3, is DARVTQTPRHKVTEMGQEVTMRCQPILGHNTVFWYRQTMMQGLELLAYFRNRAPLDDSGMPKDRFSAEMPDATLATLKIQPSEPRDSAVYFCASGAGTGGSDTQYFGPGTRLTVL.

The chain joins TRBV18 to TRBJ1-3; unclear D gene. V was pared by 0 bases and J by 3 bases, with 6 bases between. Germline CDR1 and CDR2: KGHSH and LQKENI. The CDR3 is 14 residues long. CDR3 nucleotides: TGTGCCAGCTCACCACCGGCAAATGGAAACACCATATATTTT. Translation gives CASSPPANGNTIYF.

V gene TRBV7-2 combines with J gene TRBJ1-1, with TRBD1 matching 12 bases. CDR1 and CDR2 (germline): SGHTA, FQGNSA. Germline trimming cut 5 bases from V and 3 bases from J; bases unmatched to any gene: 4. The CDR3 has 15 residues. The chain's CDR3 is CASSTGTGGYTEAFF. Here the CDR3 DNA reads TGTGCCAGCAGCACGGGGACAGGGGGCTACACTGAAGCTTTCTTT.

CDR3 protein: CASSTQVNSYEQYF. The CDR3 bases are TGTGCCAGCAGCACACAGGTGAACTCCTACGAGCAGTACTTC. The chain couples TRBV25-1 to TRBJ2-7; TRBD1 might be the D (5 bases). V shed 6 bases and J shed 0 bases, with 12 bases lying between them. CDR3 length: 14 amino acids. Germline V gene sequence: CDR1 MGHDK, CDR2 SYGVNS.

V is TRBV30 and J is TRBJ1-1; TRBD1 matches 8 bases. V lost 3 bases, J lost 4 bases, and 4 bases stayed unmatched. CDR1 and CDR2 from the germline V gene are GTSNPN and SVGIG (reference sequence). The CDR3 spans 13 residues. CDR3 coding DNA: TGTGCCTGGAGGTCAGGGGGCATCACTGAAGCTTTCTTT. This translates into CAWRSGGITEAFF.

The rearrangement links TRBV5-5 to TRBJ2-1, with D unclear. CDR1 SGHKS and CDR2 YYEKEE come from the germline V gene (reference sequence). V was cut by 0 bases and J by 8 bases, with 6 bases left in between. The CDR3 covers 12 residues. The CDR3 DNA is TGTGCCAGCAGCTTGGTGTATGATGAGCAGTTCTTC. This encodes CASSLVYDEQFF.

The rearrangement links TRBV7-2 to TRBJ2-3; tentatively, D is TRBD1 (8 bases). The germline V gene has CDR1 SGHTA and CDR2 FQGNSA. Trimming shortened V by 1 base and J by 3 bases, and 14 bases separated the two germline ends. This CDR3 comprises 16 residues. CDR3 bases: TGTGCCAGCAGCTTAGTCGCACAGGGGGGGACAGATACGCAGTATTTT. This translates into CASSLVAQGGTDTQYF.

The genes are TRBV5-1 and TRBJ2-1, with D hard to call. The CDR3 runs 13 residues. V was shortened by 4 bases and J by 8 bases, with 13 bases between the two germline ends. Germline CDR1 is SGHRS and CDR2 is YFSETQ. The CDR3 DNA follows: TGCGCCAGCAGCCCGTACGGGTCGGATGAGCAGTTCTTC. Protein sequence: CASSPYGSDEQFF. Full variable domain (missing parts from reference TRBV5-1 and TRBJ2-1): KAGVTQTPRYLIKTRGQQVTLSCSPISGHRSVSWYQQTPGQGLQFLFEYFSETQRNKGNFPGRFSGRQFSNSRSEMNVSTLELGDSALYLCASSPYGSDEQFFGPGTRLTVL.